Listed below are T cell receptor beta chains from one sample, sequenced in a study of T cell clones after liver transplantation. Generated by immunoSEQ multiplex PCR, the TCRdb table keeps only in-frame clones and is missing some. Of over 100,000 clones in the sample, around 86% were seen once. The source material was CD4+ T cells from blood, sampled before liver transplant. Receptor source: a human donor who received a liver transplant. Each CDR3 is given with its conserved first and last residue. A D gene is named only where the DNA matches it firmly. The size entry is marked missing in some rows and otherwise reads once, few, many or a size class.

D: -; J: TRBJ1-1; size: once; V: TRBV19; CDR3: CASHRGVSRNTEAFF; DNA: TGTGCCAGCCACCGTGGGGTCAGCAGGAACACTGAAGCTTTCTTT
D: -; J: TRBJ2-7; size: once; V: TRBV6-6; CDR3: CASSYMTGGEQYF; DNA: TGTGCCAGCAGCTATATGACAGGAGGCGAGCAGTACTTC
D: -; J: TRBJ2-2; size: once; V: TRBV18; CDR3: CASSPVGGELFF; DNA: TGTGCCAGCTCACCGGTGGGCGGGGAGCTGTTTTTT
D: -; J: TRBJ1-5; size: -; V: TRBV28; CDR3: CASSSTGSVSYSNQPQHF; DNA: TGTGCCAGCAGCTCTACAGGGAGCGTAAGTTATAGCAATCAGCCCCAGCATTTT
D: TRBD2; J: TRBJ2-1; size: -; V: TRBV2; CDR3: CASMRTSGAYNEQFF; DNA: TGTGCCAGCATGCGGACTAGCGGAGCCTACAATGAGCAGTTCTTC
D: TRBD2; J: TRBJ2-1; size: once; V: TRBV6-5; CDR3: CASSSGISGRVQFF; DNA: TGTGCCAGCAGTTCGGGCATAAGCGGGAGGGTGCAGTTCTTC
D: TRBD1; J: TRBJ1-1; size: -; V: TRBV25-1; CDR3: CASSGDRGQHTEAFF; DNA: TGTGCCAGCAGTGGAGACAGGGGCCAACACACTGAAGCTTTCTTT
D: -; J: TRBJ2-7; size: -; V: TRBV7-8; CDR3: CASSKVRISASYEQYF; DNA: TGTGCCAGCAGCAAAGTACGGATTTCAGCCTCCTACGAGCAGTACTTC
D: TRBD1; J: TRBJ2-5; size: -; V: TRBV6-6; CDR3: CASSYTSGGAQETQYF; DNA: TGTGCCAGCAGTTACACGTCAGGGGGTGCACAAGAGACCCAGTACTTC
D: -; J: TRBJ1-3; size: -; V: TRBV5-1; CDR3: CASSLSGNTIYF; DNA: TGCGCCAGCAGCTTGTCTGGAAACACCATATATTTT
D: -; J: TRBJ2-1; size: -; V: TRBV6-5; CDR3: CASRSRNPLDNEQFF; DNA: TGTGCCAGCAGATCACGGAATCCCCTCGACAATGAGCAGTTCTTC
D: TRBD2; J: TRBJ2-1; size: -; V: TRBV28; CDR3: CASSQLLLAGAYNEQFF; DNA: TGTGCCAGCAGTCAGTTACTACTAGCGGGAGCCTACAATGAGCAGTTCTTC
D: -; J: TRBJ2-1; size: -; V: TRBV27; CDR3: CASLPYVERSSYNEQFF; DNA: TGTGCCAGCCTACCGTATGTTGAGCGGAGCTCCTACAATGAGCAGTTCTTC
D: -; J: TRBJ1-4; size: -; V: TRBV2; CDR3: CASRVILTNEKLFF; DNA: TGTGCCAGCAGGGTCATCTTAACTAATGAAAAACTGTTTTTT
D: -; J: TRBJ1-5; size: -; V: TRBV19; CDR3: CASSIDSGVGQPQHF; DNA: TGTGCCAGTAGTATTGACAGCGGGGTAGGGCAGCCCCAGCATTTT
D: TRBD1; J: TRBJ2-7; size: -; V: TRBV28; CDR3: CASKMTGPPYEQYF; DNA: TGTGCCAGCAAGATGACAGGGCCCCCCTACGAGCAGTACTTC
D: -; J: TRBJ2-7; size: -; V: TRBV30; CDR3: CAWTLQGALTYEQYF; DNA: TGTGCCTGGACCCTACAGGGAGCCTTAACCTACGAGCAGTACTTC
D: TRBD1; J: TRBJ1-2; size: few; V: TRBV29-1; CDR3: CSVSTGQGNYGYTF; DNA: TGCAGCGTCTCAACGGGACAGGGGAACTATGGCTACACCTTC
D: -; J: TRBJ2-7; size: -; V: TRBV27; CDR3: CASAPWGGGNEQYF; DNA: TGTGCCAGCGCCCCGTGGGGGGGCGGGAACGAGCAGTACTTC
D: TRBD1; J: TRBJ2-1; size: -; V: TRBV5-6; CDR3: CASSAYRGANEQFF; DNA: TGTGCCAGCAGCGCGTACAGGGGCGCCAATGAGCAGTTCTTC
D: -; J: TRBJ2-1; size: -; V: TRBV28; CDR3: CASSPRGTSRNEQFF; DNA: TGTGCCAGCAGCCCACGGGGGACTTCCCGCAATGAGCAGTTCTTC
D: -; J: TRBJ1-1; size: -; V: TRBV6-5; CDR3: CASSPRGNTEAFF; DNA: TGTGCCAGCAGTCCCCGGGGCAACACTGAAGCTTTCTTT
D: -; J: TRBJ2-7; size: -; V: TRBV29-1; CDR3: CSVAHREYEQYF; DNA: TGCAGCGTTGCGCACAGGGAGTACGAGCAGTACTTC
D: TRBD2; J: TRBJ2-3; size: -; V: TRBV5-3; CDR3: CARSSMTSGGETDTQYF; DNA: TGTGCCAGAAGCTCCATGACTAGCGGGGGGGAGACAGATACGCAGTATTTT
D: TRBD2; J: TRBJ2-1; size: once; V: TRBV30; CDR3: CAWSISGSMLNEQFF; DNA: TGTGCCTGGAGCATTAGCGGGTCAATGCTCAATGAGCAGTTCTTC
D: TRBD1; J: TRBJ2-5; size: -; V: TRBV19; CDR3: CASSGPGQGRETQYF; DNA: TGTGCCAGTAGTGGCCCCGGACAGGGAAGGGAGACCCAGTACTTC
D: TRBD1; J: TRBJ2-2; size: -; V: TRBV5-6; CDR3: CASSLDRGTGELFF; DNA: TGTGCCAGCAGCTTGGACAGGGGCACCGGGGAGCTGTTTTTT
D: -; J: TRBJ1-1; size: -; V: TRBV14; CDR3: CASSQERAPGNTEAFF; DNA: TGTGCCAGCAGCCAAGAAAGGGCCCCCGGGAACACTGAAGCTTTCTTT
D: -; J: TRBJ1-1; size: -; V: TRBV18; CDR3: CASSPDGSQGAFF; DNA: TGTGCCAGCTCACCGGACGGATCGCAGGGAGCTTTCTTT
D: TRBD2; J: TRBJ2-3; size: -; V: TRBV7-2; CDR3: CASSLGTSGNTDTQYF; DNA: TGTGCCAGCAGCTTAGGGACTAGCGGAAACACAGATACGCAGTATTTT
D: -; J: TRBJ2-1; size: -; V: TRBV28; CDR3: CASSPFNRRNYNEQFF; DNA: TGTGCCAGCAGCCCCTTTAACAGGCGAAACTACAATGAGCAGTTCTTC
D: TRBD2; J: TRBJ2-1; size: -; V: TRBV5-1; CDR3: CASSSGLAGAYNEQFF; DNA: TGCGCCAGCAGCTCGGGACTAGCGGGAGCATACAATGAGCAGTTCTTC
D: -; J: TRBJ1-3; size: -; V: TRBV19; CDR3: CASSPRGSGNTIYF; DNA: TGTGCCAGTAGCCCTCGGGGTTCCGGAAACACCATATATTTT
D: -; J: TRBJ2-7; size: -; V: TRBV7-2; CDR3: CASSQEMGYEQYF; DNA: TGTGCCAGCAGCCAGGAGATGGGCTACGAGCAGTACTTC
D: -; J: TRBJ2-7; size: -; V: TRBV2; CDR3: CASSYLSLGTQRSSYEQYF; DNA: TGTGCCAGCAGTTACTTAAGCCTAGGGACACAAAGGAGCTCCTACGAGCAGTACTTC
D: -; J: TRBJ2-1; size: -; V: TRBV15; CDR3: CATSSQRRGYDEQFF; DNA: TGTGCCACCAGCAGTCAAAGACGGGGGTATGATGAGCAGTTCTTC
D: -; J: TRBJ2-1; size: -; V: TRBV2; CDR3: CASSDIRWRTPAPNEQFF; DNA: TGTGCCAGCAGTGATATCCGCTGGAGGACCCCCGCTCCCAATGAGCAGTTCTTC
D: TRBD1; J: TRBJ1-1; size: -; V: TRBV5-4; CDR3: CASTPLERQGNSEAFF; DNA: TGTGCCAGCACCCCCTTAGAGAGACAGGGGAACAGTGAAGCTTTCTTT
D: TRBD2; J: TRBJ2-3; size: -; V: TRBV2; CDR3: CASSGLAGGQSTQYF; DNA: TGTGCCAGCAGTGGACTAGCGGGGGGCCAGAGTACGCAGTATTTT
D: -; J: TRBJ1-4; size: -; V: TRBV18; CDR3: CASSESLGHLNEKLFF; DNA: TGTGCCAGCTCAGAATCGTTGGGACACCTTAATGAAAAACTGTTTTTT
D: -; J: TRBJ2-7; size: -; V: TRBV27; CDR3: CATAHSKYEQYF; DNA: TGTGCCACCGCCCACTCGAAGTACGAGCAGTACTTC
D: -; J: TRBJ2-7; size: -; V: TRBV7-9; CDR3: CASSLVGGKGIEQYF; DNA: TGTGCCAGCAGCTTAGTTGGCGGGAAAGGGATCGAGCAGTACTTC
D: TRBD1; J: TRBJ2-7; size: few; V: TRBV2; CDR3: CASSAPQGDPTQYEQYF; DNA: TGTGCCAGCAGTGCTCCACAGGGGGACCCGACACAATACGAGCAGTACTTC
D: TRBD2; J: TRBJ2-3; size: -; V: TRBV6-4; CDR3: CASSESGVTDTQYF; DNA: TGTGCCAGCAGTGAGAGCGGGGTCACAGATACGCAGTATTTT
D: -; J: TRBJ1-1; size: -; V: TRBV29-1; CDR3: CSVARGVTEAFF; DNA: TGCAGCGTCGCCAGGGGTGTCACTGAAGCTTTCTTT